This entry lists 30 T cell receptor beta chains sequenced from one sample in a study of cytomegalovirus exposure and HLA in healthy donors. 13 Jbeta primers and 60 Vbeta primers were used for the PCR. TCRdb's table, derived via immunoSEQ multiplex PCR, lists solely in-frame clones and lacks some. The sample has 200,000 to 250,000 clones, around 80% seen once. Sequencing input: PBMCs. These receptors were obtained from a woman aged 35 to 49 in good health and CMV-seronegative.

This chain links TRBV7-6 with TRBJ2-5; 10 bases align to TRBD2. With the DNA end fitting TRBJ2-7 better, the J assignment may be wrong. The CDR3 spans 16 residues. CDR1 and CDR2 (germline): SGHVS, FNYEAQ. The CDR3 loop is CASSLLSLAGGYEQYF. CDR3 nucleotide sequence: TGTGCCAGCAGCTTATTGTCTTTAGCGGGGGGCTACGAGCAGTACTTC.

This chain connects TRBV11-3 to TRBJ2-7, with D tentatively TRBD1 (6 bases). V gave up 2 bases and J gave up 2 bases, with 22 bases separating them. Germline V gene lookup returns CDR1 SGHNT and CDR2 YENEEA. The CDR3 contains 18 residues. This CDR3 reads CASSLSLSLGQLAYEQYF. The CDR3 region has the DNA TGTGCCAGCAGCTTATCCCTGAGCCTCGGACAGTTAGCCTACGAGCAGTACTTC.

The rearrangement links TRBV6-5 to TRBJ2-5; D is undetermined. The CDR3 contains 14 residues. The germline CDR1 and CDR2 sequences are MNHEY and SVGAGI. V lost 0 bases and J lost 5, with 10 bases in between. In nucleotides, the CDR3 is TGTGCCAGCAGTTACTCTAGAGTTTTGGAGACCCAGTACTTC. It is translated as CASSYSRVLETQYF.

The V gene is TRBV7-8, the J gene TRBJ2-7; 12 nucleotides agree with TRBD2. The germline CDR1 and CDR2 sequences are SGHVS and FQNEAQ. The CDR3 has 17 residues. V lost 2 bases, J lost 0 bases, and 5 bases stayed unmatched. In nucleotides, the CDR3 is TGTGCCAGCAGCTTACCTGGACTAGCGGGGAGCTCCTACGAGCAGTACTTC. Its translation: CASSLPGLAGSSYEQYF.

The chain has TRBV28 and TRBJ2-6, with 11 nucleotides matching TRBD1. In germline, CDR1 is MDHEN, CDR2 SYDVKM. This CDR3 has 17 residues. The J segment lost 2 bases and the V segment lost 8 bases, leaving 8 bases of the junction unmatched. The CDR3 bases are TGTGCCAGCGCTGCCGGGACAGGGGGGACTGGGGCCAACGTCCTGACTTTC. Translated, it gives CASAAGTGGTGANVLTF.

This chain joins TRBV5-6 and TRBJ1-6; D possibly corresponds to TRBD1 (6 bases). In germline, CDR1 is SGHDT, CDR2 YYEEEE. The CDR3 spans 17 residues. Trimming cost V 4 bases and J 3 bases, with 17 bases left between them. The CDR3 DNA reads TGTGCCAGCAGCCCCGCGGGGGGGCGACTCTATAATTCACCCCTCCACTTT. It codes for CASSPAGGRLYNSPLHF.

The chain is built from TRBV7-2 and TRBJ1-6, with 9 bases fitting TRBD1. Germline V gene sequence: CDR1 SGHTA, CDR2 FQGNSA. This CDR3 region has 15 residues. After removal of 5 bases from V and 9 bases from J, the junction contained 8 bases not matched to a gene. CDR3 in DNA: TGTGCCAGCAGCCGGCAGGAGACAGGGGGTTCACCCCTCCACTTT. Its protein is CASSRQETGGSPLHF.

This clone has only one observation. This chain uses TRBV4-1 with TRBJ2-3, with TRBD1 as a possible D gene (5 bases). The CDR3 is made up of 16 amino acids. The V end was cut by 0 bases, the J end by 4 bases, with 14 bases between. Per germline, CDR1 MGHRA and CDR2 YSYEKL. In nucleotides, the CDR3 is TGCGCCAGCAGCCAAGATTTCCAGGGCTTAGCAGATACGCAGTATTTT. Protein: CASSQDFQGLADTQYF.

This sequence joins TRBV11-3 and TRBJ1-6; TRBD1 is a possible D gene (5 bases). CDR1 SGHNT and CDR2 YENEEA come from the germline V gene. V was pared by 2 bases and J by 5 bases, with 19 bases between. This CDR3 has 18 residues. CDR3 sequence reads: CASSLRSLRQGDNSPLHF. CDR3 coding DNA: TGTGCCAGCAGCTTAAGGTCTCTCCGGCAGGGCGATAATTCACCCCTCCACTTT.

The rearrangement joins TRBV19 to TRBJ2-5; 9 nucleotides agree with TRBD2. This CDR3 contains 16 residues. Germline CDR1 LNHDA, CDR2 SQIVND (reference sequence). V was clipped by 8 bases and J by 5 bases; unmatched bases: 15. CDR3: CASRRGERGADETQYF. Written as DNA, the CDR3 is TGTGCCAGTCGAAGGGGGGAGCGGGGGGCGGATGAGACCCAGTACTTC.

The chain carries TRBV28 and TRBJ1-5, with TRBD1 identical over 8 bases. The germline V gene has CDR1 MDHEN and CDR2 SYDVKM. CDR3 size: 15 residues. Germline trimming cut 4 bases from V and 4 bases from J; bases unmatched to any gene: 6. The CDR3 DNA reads TGTGCCAGCAGTTCACCTACAGGGGGGAATCAGCCCCAGCATTTT. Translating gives CASSSPTGGNQPQHF.

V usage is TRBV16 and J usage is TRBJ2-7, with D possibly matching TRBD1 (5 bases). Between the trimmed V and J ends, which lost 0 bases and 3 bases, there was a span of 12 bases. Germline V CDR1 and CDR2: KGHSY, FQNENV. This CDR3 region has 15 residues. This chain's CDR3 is CASSQSRQRNYEQYF. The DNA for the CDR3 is TGTGCCAGCAGCCAATCGCGACAGAGAAACTACGAGCAGTACTTC.

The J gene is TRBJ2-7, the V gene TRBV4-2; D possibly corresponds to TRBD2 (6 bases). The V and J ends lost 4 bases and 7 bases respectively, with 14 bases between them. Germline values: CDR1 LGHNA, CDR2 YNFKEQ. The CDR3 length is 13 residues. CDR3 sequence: CASSLGGGGEQYF. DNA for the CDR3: TGTGCCAGCAGCCTGGGGGGAGGAGGGGAGCAGTACTTC.

Here the CDR3 reads CATSRPDNHEQYF. The CDR3 DNA reads as TGTGCCACCAGCAGACCGGACAACCACGAGCAGTACTTC. The chain has TRBV15 and TRBJ2-7, with D perhaps TRBD1 (5 bases). The CDR3 extends over 13 amino acids. CDR1 and CDR2 from the germline V gene are LNHNV and YYDKDF (reference sequence). The ends were cut back, 2 bases at V and 5 bases at J, with 10 bases in the middle.

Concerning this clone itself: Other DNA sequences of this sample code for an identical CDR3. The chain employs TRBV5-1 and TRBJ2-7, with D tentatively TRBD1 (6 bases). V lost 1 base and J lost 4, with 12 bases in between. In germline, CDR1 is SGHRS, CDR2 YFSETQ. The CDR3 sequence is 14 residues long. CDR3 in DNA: TGCGCCAGCAGCTTGCGGGACATAGGTTACGAGCAGTACTTC. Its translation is CASSLRDIGYEQYF.

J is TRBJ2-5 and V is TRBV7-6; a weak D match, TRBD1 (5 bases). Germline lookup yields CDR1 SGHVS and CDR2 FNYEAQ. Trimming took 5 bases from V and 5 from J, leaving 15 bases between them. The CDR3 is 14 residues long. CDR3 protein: CASSADSHGETQYF. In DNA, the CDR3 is TGTGCCAGCAGCGCCGACAGCCACGGGGAGACCCAGTACTTC.

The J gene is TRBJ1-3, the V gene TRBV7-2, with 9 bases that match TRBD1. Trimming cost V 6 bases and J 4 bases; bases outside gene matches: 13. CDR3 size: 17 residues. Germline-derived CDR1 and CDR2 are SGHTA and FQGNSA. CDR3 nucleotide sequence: TGTGCCAGCAGGACTACAGGGGGCGATTTTCTCGGAAACACCATATATTTT. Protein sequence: CASRTTGGDFLGNTIYF.

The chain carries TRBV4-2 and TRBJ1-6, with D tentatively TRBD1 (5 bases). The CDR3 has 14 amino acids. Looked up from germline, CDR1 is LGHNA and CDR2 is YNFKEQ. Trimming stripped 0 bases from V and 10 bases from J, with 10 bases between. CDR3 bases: TGTGCCAGCAGCCAAGAGGCCAGGGAATCACCCCTCCACTTT. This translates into CASSQEARESPLHF.

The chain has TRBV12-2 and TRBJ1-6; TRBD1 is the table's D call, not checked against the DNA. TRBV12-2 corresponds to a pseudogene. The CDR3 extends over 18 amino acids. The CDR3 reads CASRSRTGLGSYNSPLHF. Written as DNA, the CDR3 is TGTGCAAGTCGATCAAGGACAGGGTTAGGTTCCTATAATTCACCCCTCCACTTT.

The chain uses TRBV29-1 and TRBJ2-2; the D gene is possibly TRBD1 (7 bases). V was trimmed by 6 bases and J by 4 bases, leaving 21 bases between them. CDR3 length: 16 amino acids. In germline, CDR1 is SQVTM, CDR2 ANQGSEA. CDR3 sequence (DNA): TGCAGCGTCCAGGGGGGTAGGGGGCCGAGCACCGGGGAGCTGTTTTTT. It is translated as CSVQGGRGPSTGELFF.

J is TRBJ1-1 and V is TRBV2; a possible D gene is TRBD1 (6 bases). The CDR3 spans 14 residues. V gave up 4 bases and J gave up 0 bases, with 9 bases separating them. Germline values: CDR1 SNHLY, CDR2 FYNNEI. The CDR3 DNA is TGTGCCAGCAGTGCGGACAGCCTGAACACTGAAGCTTTCTTT. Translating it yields CASSADSLNTEAFF.

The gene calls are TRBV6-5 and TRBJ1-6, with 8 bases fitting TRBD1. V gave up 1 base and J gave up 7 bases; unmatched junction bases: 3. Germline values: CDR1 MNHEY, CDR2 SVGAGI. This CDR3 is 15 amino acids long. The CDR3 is CASSYFGTGNSPLHF. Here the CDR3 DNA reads TGTGCCAGCAGTTACTTCGGGACAGGCAATTCACCCCTCCACTTT.

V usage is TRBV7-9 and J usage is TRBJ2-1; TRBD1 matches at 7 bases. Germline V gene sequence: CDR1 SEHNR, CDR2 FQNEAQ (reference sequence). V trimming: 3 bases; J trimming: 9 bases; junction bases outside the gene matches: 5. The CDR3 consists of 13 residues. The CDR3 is CASSFRTGSEQFF. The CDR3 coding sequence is TGTGCCAGCAGCTTCCGGACAGGAAGTGAGCAGTTCTTC.

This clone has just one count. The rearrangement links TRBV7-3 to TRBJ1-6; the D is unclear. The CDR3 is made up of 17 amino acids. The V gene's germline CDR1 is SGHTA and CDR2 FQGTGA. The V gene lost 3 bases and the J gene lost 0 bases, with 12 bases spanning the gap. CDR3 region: CASSLWQKSSYNSPLHF. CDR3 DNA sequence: TGTGCCAGCAGCTTGTGGCAGAAAAGCTCCTATAATTCACCCCTCCACTTT.

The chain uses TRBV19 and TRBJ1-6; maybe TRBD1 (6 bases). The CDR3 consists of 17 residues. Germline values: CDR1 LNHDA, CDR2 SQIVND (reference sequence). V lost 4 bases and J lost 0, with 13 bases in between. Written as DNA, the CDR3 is TGTGCCAGTAGTAGGACAGCCCGGAGCTCCTATAATTCACCCCTCCACTTT. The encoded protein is CASSRTARSSYNSPLHF.

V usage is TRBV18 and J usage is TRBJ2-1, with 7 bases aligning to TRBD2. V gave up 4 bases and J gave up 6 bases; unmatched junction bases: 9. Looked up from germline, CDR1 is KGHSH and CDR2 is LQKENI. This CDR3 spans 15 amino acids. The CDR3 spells CASSLGGGTRNEQFF. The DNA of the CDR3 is TGTGCCAGCTCACTCGGCGGGGGAACACGCAATGAGCAGTTCTTC.

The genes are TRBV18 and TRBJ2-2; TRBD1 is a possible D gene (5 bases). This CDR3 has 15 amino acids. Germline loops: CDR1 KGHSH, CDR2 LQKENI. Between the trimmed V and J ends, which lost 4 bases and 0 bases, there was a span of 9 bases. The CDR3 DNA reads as TGTGCCAGCTCACGCGACAGATCGAACACCGGGGAGCTGTTTTTT. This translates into CASSRDRSNTGELFF.

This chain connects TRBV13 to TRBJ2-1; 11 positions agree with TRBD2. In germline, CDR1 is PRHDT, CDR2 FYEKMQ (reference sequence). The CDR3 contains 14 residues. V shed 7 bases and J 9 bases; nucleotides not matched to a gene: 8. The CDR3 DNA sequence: TGTGCCAGCAACCTAGCGGGGGGTCGGAGTGAGCAGTTCTTC. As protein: CASNLAGGRSEQFF. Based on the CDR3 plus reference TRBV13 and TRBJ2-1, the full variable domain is AAGVIQSPRHLIKEKRETATLKCYPIPRHDTVYWYQQGPGQDPQFLISFYEKMQSDKGSIPDRFSAQQFSDYHSELNMSSLELGDSALYFCASNLAGGRSEQFFGPGTRLTVL.

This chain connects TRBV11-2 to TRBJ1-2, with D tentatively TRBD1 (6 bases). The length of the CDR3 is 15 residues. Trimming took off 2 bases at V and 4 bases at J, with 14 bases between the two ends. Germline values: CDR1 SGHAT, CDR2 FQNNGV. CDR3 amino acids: CASSLSPGDVYGYTF. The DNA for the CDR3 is TGTGCCAGCAGCTTAAGCCCAGGGGATGTCTATGGCTACACCTTC.

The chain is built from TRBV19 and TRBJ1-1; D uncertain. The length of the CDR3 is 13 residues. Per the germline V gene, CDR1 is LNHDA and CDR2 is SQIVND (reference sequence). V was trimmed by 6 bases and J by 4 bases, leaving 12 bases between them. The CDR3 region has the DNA TGTGCCAGTAGGGGTCCCCGGGGCACTGAAGCTTTCTTT. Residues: CASRGPRGTEAFF.